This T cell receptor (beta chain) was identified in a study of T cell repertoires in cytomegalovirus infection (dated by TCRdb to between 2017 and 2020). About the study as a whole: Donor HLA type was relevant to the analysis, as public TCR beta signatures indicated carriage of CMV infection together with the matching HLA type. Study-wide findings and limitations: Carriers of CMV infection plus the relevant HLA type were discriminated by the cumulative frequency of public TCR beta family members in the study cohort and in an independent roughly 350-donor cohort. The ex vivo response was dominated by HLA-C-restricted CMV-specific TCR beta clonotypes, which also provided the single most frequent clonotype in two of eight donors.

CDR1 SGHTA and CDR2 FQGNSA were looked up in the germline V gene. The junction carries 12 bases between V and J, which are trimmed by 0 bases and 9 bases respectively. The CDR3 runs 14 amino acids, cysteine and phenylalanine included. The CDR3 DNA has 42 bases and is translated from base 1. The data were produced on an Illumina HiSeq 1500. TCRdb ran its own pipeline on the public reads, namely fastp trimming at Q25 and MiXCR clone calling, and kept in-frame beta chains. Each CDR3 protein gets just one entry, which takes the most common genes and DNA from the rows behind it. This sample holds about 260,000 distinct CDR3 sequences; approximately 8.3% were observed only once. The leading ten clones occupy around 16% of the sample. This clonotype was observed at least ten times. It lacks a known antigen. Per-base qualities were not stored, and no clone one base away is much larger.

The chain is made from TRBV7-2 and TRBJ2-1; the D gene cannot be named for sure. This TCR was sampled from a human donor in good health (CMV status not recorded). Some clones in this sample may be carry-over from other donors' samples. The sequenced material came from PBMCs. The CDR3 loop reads CASSLAPELGEQFF. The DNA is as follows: TGTGCCAGCAGCTTAGCGCCGGAGCTGGGTGAGCAGTTCTTC.